Listed below are T cell receptor beta chains from one sample, sequenced in a study of blood T cells in healthy people across ages. TCRdb re-derived calls from the 5' RACE reads in MiXCR, one entry per CDR3 protein. The table has hundreds of thousands of distinct CDR3 sequences, 58% seen once. The specimen sequenced was blood. All receptors come from a man between 60 and 70 years old in good health. Both conserved end residues are part of each CDR3. Fields, in order: CDR3 DNA, CDR3 protein, V gene, clone size, J gene, CDR3 length, D gene. A D gene is named only where the DNA matches it firmly. Size values are once, few and many counts, or a class for expanded clones, and some rows have none.

CDR3nt: TGTGCCAGCAGTTTTGGGGGGGGAGCAGATGTGCAGTATTTT
CDR3aa: CASSFGGGADVQYF
v_gene: TRBV12-3/TRBV12-4
abundance: many
j_gene: TRBJ2-3
len: 14
d_gene: TRBD2

CDR3nt: TGCAGCGTAGAAGAAGGGACCCAGTACTTC
CDR3aa: CSVEEGTQYF
v_gene: TRBV29-1
abundance: once
j_gene: TRBJ2-5
len: 10
d_gene: .

CDR3nt: TGCGCCAGCAGCTTGGTCGTGGCGGGGACCGGCACAGATACGCAGTATTTT
CDR3aa: CASSLVVAGTGTDTQYF
v_gene: TRBV5-1
abundance: .
j_gene: TRBJ2-3
len: 17
d_gene: .

CDR3nt: TGTGCCAGCAGCTTAGCGGGCGGGGGGGTCCCCTACGAGCAGTACTTC
CDR3aa: CASSLAGGGVPYEQYF
v_gene: TRBV7-2
abundance: few
j_gene: TRBJ2-7
len: 16
d_gene: TRBD2

CDR3nt: TGCGCCGGCAGCTTGGTGGACCCCACAGATACGCAGTATTTT
CDR3aa: CAGSLVDPTDTQYF
v_gene: TRBV5-1
abundance: .
j_gene: TRBJ2-3
len: 14
d_gene: .

CDR3nt: TGTGCCAGCAGTCCCCGTCGGACAGATTCACCCCTCCACTTT
CDR3aa: CASSPRRTDSPLHF
v_gene: TRBV27
abundance: .
j_gene: TRBJ1-6
len: 14
d_gene: .

CDR3nt: TGTGCCAGCAGTTTTAGCGGGGGGCCTCACAATGAGCAGTTCTTC
CDR3aa: CASSFSGGPHNEQFF
v_gene: TRBV7-2
abundance: few
j_gene: TRBJ2-1
len: 15
d_gene: TRBD2

CDR3nt: TGTGCCAGCATCCCGGGACTAGCGTCCAATGAGCAGTTCTTC
CDR3aa: CASIPGLASNEQFF
v_gene: TRBV6-1
abundance: .
j_gene: TRBJ2-1
len: 14
d_gene: TRBD2

CDR3nt: TGTGCCAGCAGGGACGACAACTACGAGCAGTACTTC
CDR3aa: CASRDDNYEQYF
v_gene: TRBV2
abundance: once
j_gene: TRBJ2-7
len: 12
d_gene: .

CDR3nt: TGCGCCAGCAGCCTGCTGACGGGAGATGATGAGACCCAGTACTTC
CDR3aa: CASSLLTGDDETQYF
v_gene: TRBV5-1
abundance: .
j_gene: TRBJ2-5
len: 15
d_gene: .

CDR3nt: TGCGCCAGCAGCCTATCCGGGACAATCAGTCAAGAGACCCAGTACTTC
CDR3aa: CASSLSGTISQETQYF
v_gene: TRBV5-1
abundance: .
j_gene: TRBJ2-5
len: 16
d_gene: .

CDR3nt: TGTGCCAGCAGCTCGGGACTGAGGGAGCAGTACTTC
CDR3aa: CASSSGLREQYF
v_gene: TRBV7-9
abundance: few
j_gene: TRBJ2-7
len: 12
d_gene: .

CDR3nt: TGCGCCAGCAGCTTCAGGGGCTGGAATGAGCAGTTCTTC
CDR3aa: CASSFRGWNEQFF
v_gene: TRBV5-1
abundance: few
j_gene: TRBJ2-1
len: 13
d_gene: .

CDR3nt: TGTGCCAGCAGCTTGGACTATCTGGAGCAGTTCTTC
CDR3aa: CASSLDYLEQFF
v_gene: TRBV5-4
abundance: .
j_gene: TRBJ2-1
len: 12
d_gene: .

CDR3nt: TGTGCCAGCTCAGAGGAGGTCTCCTATGGCTACACCTTC
CDR3aa: CASSEEVSYGYTF
v_gene: TRBV18
abundance: .
j_gene: TRBJ1-2
len: 13
d_gene: .

CDR3nt: TGCGCCAGCAGCCAAGCGCCGGGCTCGGATAATTCACCCCTCCACTTT
CDR3aa: CASSQAPGSDNSPLHF
v_gene: TRBV4-1
abundance: .
j_gene: TRBJ1-6
len: 16
d_gene: .

CDR3nt: TGTGCCAGCAGGGTAACGGGACTCTCCTACGAGCAGTACTTC
CDR3aa: CASRVTGLSYEQYF
v_gene: TRBV6-5
abundance: .
j_gene: TRBJ2-7
len: 14
d_gene: .

CDR3nt: TGCAGTGCTAGAGATGGTTCCACGGGGGTTTATAGCAATCAGCCCCAGCATTTT
CDR3aa: CSARDGSTGVYSNQPQHF
v_gene: TRBV20-1
abundance: .
j_gene: TRBJ1-5
len: 18
d_gene: .

CDR3nt: TGTGCCAGCAGCTTAGGGCGCGCGGCCATGAACACTGAAGCTTTCTTT
CDR3aa: CASSLGRAAMNTEAFF
v_gene: TRBV7-8
abundance: once
j_gene: TRBJ1-1
len: 16
d_gene: .

CDR3nt: TGTGCCAGCAGTTTAAGGGGGACAGGGGGTTGGGAAAAACTGTTTTTT
CDR3aa: CASSLRGTGGWEKLFF
v_gene: TRBV27
abundance: many
j_gene: TRBJ1-4
len: 16
d_gene: TRBD1

CDR3nt: TGCGCCAGCAGCTCTCTGGGGGCTGGGGCCAACGTCCTGACTTTC
CDR3aa: CASSSLGAGANVLTF
v_gene: TRBV11-2
abundance: .
j_gene: TRBJ2-6
len: 15
d_gene: .

CDR3nt: TGTGCCACCAGCAACTCCGGGACAGGACTTGTAGGGGCCAACGTCCTGACTTTC
CDR3aa: CATSNSGTGLVGANVLTF
v_gene: TRBV24-1
abundance: .
j_gene: TRBJ2-6
len: 18
d_gene: TRBD1

CDR3nt: TGTGCCAGCAGTGACCTGGGGGAGCAGTACTTC
CDR3aa: CASSDLGEQYF
v_gene: TRBV6-1
abundance: .
j_gene: TRBJ2-7
len: 11
d_gene: .

CDR3nt: TGCGCCAGCAGCGTTAATCCGACAGGGGCTTCGAAGGAAAAACTGTTTTTT
CDR3aa: CASSVNPTGASKEKLFF
v_gene: TRBV4-1
abundance: .
j_gene: TRBJ1-4
len: 17
d_gene: TRBD1

CDR3nt: TGTGCCAGCAGTGGTAACGTACGGAACACTGAAGCTTTCTTT
CDR3aa: CASSGNVRNTEAFF
v_gene: TRBV6-1
abundance: .
j_gene: TRBJ1-1
len: 14
d_gene: .

CDR3nt: TGTGCCAGCTCACCACCTAACCGGGTCGGGACTGAAGCTTTCTTT
CDR3aa: CASSPPNRVGTEAFF
v_gene: TRBV18
abundance: many
j_gene: TRBJ1-1
len: 15
d_gene: .

CDR3nt: TGCAGTGCTAGTAGGGACAGGACCTACGAGCAGTACTTC
CDR3aa: CSASRDRTYEQYF
v_gene: TRBV20-1
abundance: .
j_gene: TRBJ2-7
len: 13
d_gene: TRBD1

CDR3nt: TGTGCCACCAGTGATTCCCCGGGACAGGGGGCCTCCTACAATGAGCAGTTCTTC
CDR3aa: CATSDSPGQGASYNEQFF
v_gene: TRBV24-1
abundance: once
j_gene: TRBJ2-1
len: 18
d_gene: TRBD1

CDR3nt: TGTGCCAGTAGTAAGCGGGATGAGCAGTTCTTC
CDR3aa: CASSKRDEQFF
v_gene: TRBV6-5
abundance: .
j_gene: TRBJ2-1
len: 11
d_gene: .

CDR3nt: TGTGCCAGCAGCCAAGATTTGGGCCGCACAGATACGCAGTATTTT
CDR3aa: CASSQDLGRTDTQYF
v_gene: TRBV4-2
abundance: .
j_gene: TRBJ2-3
len: 15
d_gene: .

CDR3nt: TGCAGTGCCGATACACCGGGACAGGGGGCCGCCGTACCGTACTTC
CDR3aa: CSADTPGQGAAVPYF
v_gene: TRBV20-1
abundance: .
j_gene: TRBJ2-5
len: 15
d_gene: TRBD1

CDR3nt: TGCGCCAGCAGCTTGGGGGCAGCGGACTATGGCTACACCTTC
CDR3aa: CASSLGAADYGYTF
v_gene: TRBV5-1
abundance: .
j_gene: TRBJ1-2
len: 14
d_gene: .

CDR3nt: TGCAGCGTTGATTCCGGGACAGGGGCCGAGACCCAGTACTTC
CDR3aa: CSVDSGTGAETQYF
v_gene: TRBV29-1
abundance: once
j_gene: TRBJ2-5
len: 14
d_gene: TRBD1

CDR3nt: TGCGCCAGCAGCTTGTGGCAGGGGAGAGGTACTGAAGCTTTCTTT
CDR3aa: CASSLWQGRGTEAFF
v_gene: TRBV5-1
abundance: once
j_gene: TRBJ1-1
len: 15
d_gene: .

CDR3nt: TGTGCCATCGGGTCGGGTGCAATGGGCAATGAGCAGTTCTTC
CDR3aa: CAIGSGAMGNEQFF
v_gene: TRBV10-3
abundance: .
j_gene: TRBJ2-1
len: 14
d_gene: .

CDR3nt: TGTGCCAGCAGCCCCGGTTGGACCCTCAACTATGGCTACACCTTC
CDR3aa: CASSPGWTLNYGYTF
v_gene: TRBV7-2
abundance: .
j_gene: TRBJ1-2
len: 15
d_gene: .

CDR3nt: TGCAGTGCTAGAGTGGTAACGGGGGGCCCGCGGGGCACAGATACGCAGTATTTT
CDR3aa: CSARVVTGGPRGTDTQYF
v_gene: TRBV20-1
abundance: .
j_gene: TRBJ2-3
len: 18
d_gene: .

CDR3nt: TGTGCCAGCACCTCGGGACAGGGGTACGAGCAGTACTTC
CDR3aa: CASTSGQGYEQYF
v_gene: TRBV6-1
abundance: .
j_gene: TRBJ2-7
len: 13
d_gene: TRBD1

CDR3nt: TGCGCCAGCAGCTTGCTCGGGAGCTCTGGAAACACCATATATTTT
CDR3aa: CASSLLGSSGNTIYF
v_gene: TRBV5-1
abundance: .
j_gene: TRBJ1-3
len: 15
d_gene: .

CDR3nt: TGCAGTGCTAGACGAGGGGAAAAACTGTTTTTT
CDR3aa: CSARRGEKLFF
v_gene: TRBV20-1
abundance: .
j_gene: TRBJ1-4
len: 11
d_gene: .

CDR3nt: TGTGCCAGCAGCCGCGGGGCCGTCGTGATCCAAGAGACCCAGTACTTC
CDR3aa: CASSRGAVVIQETQYF
v_gene: TRBV7-2
abundance: .
j_gene: TRBJ2-5
len: 16
d_gene: .

CDR3nt: TGCAGTGCTAGAGATAGATTGCTTACAGGGCCCTACGAGCAGTACTTC
CDR3aa: CSARDRLLTGPYEQYF
v_gene: TRBV20-1
abundance: .
j_gene: TRBJ2-7
len: 16
d_gene: .

CDR3nt: TGTGCCAGCAGTTTAATTGGAGCCGGGGGCTATGGCTACACCTTC
CDR3aa: CASSLIGAGGYGYTF
v_gene: TRBV27
abundance: .
j_gene: TRBJ1-2
len: 15
d_gene: .

CDR3nt: TGCAGCGCTAGCCAAACAGGGGATGGCACAGATACGCAGTATTTT
CDR3aa: CSASQTGDGTDTQYF
v_gene: TRBV29-1
abundance: .
j_gene: TRBJ2-3
len: 15
d_gene: TRBD1

CDR3nt: TGCAGTGCTAGATTGACTAGCGCCAATGAGCAGTTCTTC
CDR3aa: CSARLTSANEQFF
v_gene: TRBV20-1
abundance: .
j_gene: TRBJ2-1
len: 13
d_gene: TRBD2

CDR3nt: TGTGCCAGCAGCCAAGATCTAGGACAGACAACTAATGAAAAACTGTTTTTT
CDR3aa: CASSQDLGQTTNEKLFF
v_gene: TRBV3-1
abundance: once
j_gene: TRBJ1-4
len: 17
d_gene: .

CDR3nt: TGCAGTGCTAGAGATCGGAGGACTAGCGGTAGCTACAATGAGCAGTTCTTC
CDR3aa: CSARDRRTSGSYNEQFF
v_gene: TRBV20-1
abundance: few
j_gene: TRBJ2-1
len: 17
d_gene: TRBD2

CDR3nt: TGTGCCAGCAGTTTAGGAATGGGGGGTCTGAATTCACCCCTCCACTTT
CDR3aa: CASSLGMGGLNSPLHF
v_gene: TRBV27
abundance: .
j_gene: TRBJ1-6
len: 16
d_gene: .

CDR3nt: TGTGCCAGCAGCGTTACCAGCGGGGGGGCCACCGGGGAGCTGTTTTTT
CDR3aa: CASSVTSGGATGELFF
v_gene: TRBV9
abundance: .
j_gene: TRBJ2-2
len: 16
d_gene: TRBD2

CDR3nt: TGTGTCATCAGCCTTTCGAAGGGCACAGATACGCAGTATTTT
CDR3aa: CVISLSKGTDTQYF
v_gene: TRBV10-3
abundance: .
j_gene: TRBJ2-3
len: 14
d_gene: .

CDR3nt: TGTGCCACCAGCAGTGATAGCAATCAGCCCCAGCATTTT
CDR3aa: CATSSDSNQPQHF
v_gene: TRBV15
abundance: .
j_gene: TRBJ1-5
len: 13
d_gene: .

CDR3nt: TGCGCCAGCAGCCAAGAGACGCAGGGGGGTAGAGAGACCCAGTACTTC
CDR3aa: CASSQETQGGRETQYF
v_gene: TRBV4-1
abundance: .
j_gene: TRBJ2-5
len: 16
d_gene: .

CDR3nt: TGCGCCAGCAGCAGAGCGGGGGGGTCCCAGAATGAGCAGTTCTTC
CDR3aa: CASSRAGGSQNEQFF
v_gene: TRBV5-1
abundance: .
j_gene: TRBJ2-1
len: 15
d_gene: TRBD2